A single sample is the source of the 16 T cell receptor beta chains below, sequenced in a study of cytomegalovirus exposure and HLA in healthy donors. This PCR relied on a set of 60 Vbeta primers and 13 Jbeta primers. TCRdb's table, derived via immunoSEQ multiplex PCR, lists solely in-frame clones and lacks some. This sample has roughly 190,000 clones, with roughly 81% found just once. Sequencing was performed on PBMCs. Source of these receptors: a woman aged 30 to 39 in good health and CMV-seropositive.

The J gene is TRBJ2-1, the V gene TRBV4-3; 10 nucleotides align to TRBD2. After removal of 0 bases from V and 4 bases from J, the junction contained 6 bases not matched to a gene. Germline V lookup: CDR1 LGHNA, CDR2 YSLEER. CDR3 size: 17 residues. The CDR3 bases are TGCGCCAGCAGCCAAGAGTGGACTAGCGGAGCTTACAATGAGCAGTTCTTC. Encoded protein: CASSQEWTSGAYNEQFF.

The chain uses TRBV9 and TRBJ1-2; 7 bases fit TRBD1. This CDR3 comprises 15 residues. The trim removed 4 bases at V and 7 bases at J, leaving 13 bases unmatched. Germline-derived CDR1 and CDR2 are SGDLS and YYNGEE. The CDR3 coding sequence is TGTGCCAGCAGCCAAAACAGGGGCCTCGCGGGTGGCTACACCTTC. This sequence encodes CASSQNRGLAGGYTF.

The J gene is TRBJ1-1, the V gene TRBV5-1; maybe TRBD1 (6 bases). The CDR3 loop spans 14 amino acids. With 0 bases removed from V and 3 bases from J, the gap between germline ends came to 9 bases. Germline V lookup: CDR1 SGHRS, CDR2 YFSETQ. The CDR3 reads CASSLDRVYTEAFF. CDR3 bases: TGCGCCAGCAGCTTGGACAGGGTTTACACTGAAGCTTTCTTT.

The J gene is TRBJ1-6, the V gene TRBV29-1, with D maybe TRBD1 (5 bases). The germline gives CDR1 SQVTM, CDR2 ANQGSEA. V was clipped by 4 bases and J by 6 bases, with 16 bases between them. The CDR3 totals 15 residues. In DNA, the CDR3 is TGCAGCGTTGCGACCCAGGACATGCCTAATTCACCCCTCCACTTT. As protein: CSVATQDMPNSPLHF.

This sequence joins TRBV6-4 and TRBJ2-6; 8 nucleotides line up with TRBD1. The CDR3 runs to 16 residues. J lost 0 bases, V lost 4 bases, and 2 bases had no gene match. Germline CDR1 reads MRHNA; CDR2 reads SNTAGT. The CDR3 DNA reads as TGTGCCAGCAGTGCAGGGGGCCCCTCTGGGGCCAACGTCCTGACTTTC. Translating gives CASSAGGPSGANVLTF.

V gene TRBV5-5 combines with J gene TRBJ1-2, with 8 bases that match TRBD1. Per germline, CDR1 SGHKS and CDR2 YYEKEE (reference sequence). CDR3 length: 13 residues. The V segment lost 4 bases and the J segment 3 bases; nucleotides outside the gene matches: 2. CDR3 nucleotide sequence: TGTGCCAGCAGCCAGACAGGGGACTATGGCTACACCTTC. It specifies CASSQTGDYGYTF. Variable domain in full (rest from reference TRBV5-5 and TRBJ1-2): DAGVTQSPTHLIKTRGQQVTLRCSPISGHKSVSWYQQVLGQGPQFIFQYYEKEERGRGNFPDRFSARQFPNYSSELNVNALLLGDSALYLCASSQTGDYGYTFGSGTRLTVV.

The chain links TRBV5-1 to TRBJ2-7; weak D call: TRBD1 (6 bases). The germline CDR1 and CDR2 sequences are SGHRS and YFSETQ. This CDR3 contains 13 residues. V was pared by 4 bases and J by 0 bases, with 8 bases between. The CDR3 loop is CASSGDNSYEQYF. In DNA, the CDR3 is TGCGCCAGCAGCGGGGACAACTCCTACGAGCAGTACTTC. Supplemented by reference TRBV5-1 and TRBJ2-7, the full variable domain reads KAGVTQTPRYLIKTRGQQVTLSCSPISGHRSVSWYQQTPGQGLQFLFEYFSETQRNKGNFPGRFSGRQFSNSRSEMNVSTLELGDSALYLCASSGDNSYEQYFGPGTRLTVT.

The chain employs TRBV9 and TRBJ1-3, with 9 bases matching TRBD1. This CDR3 has 16 amino acids. The trim removed 4 bases at V and 1 base at J, leaving 6 bases unmatched. In germline, CDR1 is SGDLS, CDR2 YYNGEE. CDR3 sequence reads: CASSLSGTGSGNTIYF. Here the CDR3 DNA reads TGTGCCAGCAGCTTGTCCGGGACAGGGTCTGGAAACACCATATATTTT.

The chain joins TRBV7-2 to TRBJ1-5; 7 bases are a match to TRBD1. Germline V gene data show CDR1 as SGHTA and CDR2 as FQGNSA. Losses at the gene ends were 5 bases for V and 2 bases for J; bases not matched to a gene: 9. The CDR3 length is 16 residues. CDR3 coding DNA: TGTGCCAGCAGCCCTAATCAGGGGGTAGGCAATCAGCCCCAGCATTTT. It encodes CASSPNQGVGNQPQHF. Together with reference TRBV7-2 and TRBJ1-5, the CDR3 gives the full variable domain: GAGVSQSPSNKVTEKGKDVELRCDPISGHTALYWYRQSLGQGLEFLIYFQGNSAPDKSGLPSDRFSAERTGGSVSTLTIQRTQQEDSAVYLCASSPNQGVGNQPQHFGDGTRLSIL.

In this sample, this clone turned up a few times. The chain carries TRBV11-2 and TRBJ1-2, with a weak D call TRBD1 (5 bases). Germline CDR1 is SGHAT and CDR2 is FQNNGV. V lost 0 bases and J lost 7, with 9 bases in between. The CDR3 is 13 amino acids. The CDR3 here is CASSLDRDPGYTF. The CDR3 DNA is TGTGCCAGCAGCTTAGACAGGGATCCTGGCTACACCTTC.

This chain connects TRBV5-1 to TRBJ2-3; D uncertain. The CDR3 has 14 amino acids. Trimming cost V 0 bases and J 1 base, with 6 bases left between them. Germline CDR1 and CDR2: SGHRS and YFSETQ. CDR3 loop: CASSLGAGTDTQYF. The CDR3 coding sequence is TGCGCCAGCAGCTTGGGCGCCGGCACAGATACGCAGTATTTT. Full variable domain (remainder filled in from reference TRBV5-1 and TRBJ2-3): KAGVTQTPRYLIKTRGQQVTLSCSPISGHRSVSWYQQTPGQGLQFLFEYFSETQRNKGNFPGRFSGRQFSNSRSEMNVSTLELGDSALYLCASSLGAGTDTQYFGPGTRLTVL.

This clone was seen only a few times. V usage is TRBV10-3 and J usage is TRBJ2-7; the match to TRBD2 covers 7 bases. This CDR3 has 13 amino acids. V gave up 0 bases and J gave up 6 bases; unmatched junction bases: 2. Germline V lookup: CDR1 ENHRY, CDR2 SYGVKD. This CDR3 reads CAISESGGGEQYF. CDR3 nucleotide sequence: TGTGCCATCAGTGAGTCGGGCGGGGGCGAGCAGTACTTC.

The V and J genes are TRBV5-4 and TRBJ1-4; the match to TRBD1 covers 9 bases. The CDR3 is 15 amino acids. Germline V gene data show CDR1 as SGHNT and CDR2 as YYREEE (reference sequence). The V segment lost 3 bases and the J segment 7 bases; nucleotides outside the gene matches: 7. The CDR3 DNA is TGTGCCAGCAGCTCGGAAGGGACAGGGATTGAAAAACTGTTTTTT. It is translated as CASSSEGTGIEKLFF.

The V call is TRBV4-2, the J call TRBJ1-4; TRBD1 might be the D (6 bases). Germline loops: CDR1 LGHNA, CDR2 YNFKEQ. The CDR3 runs to 15 residues. V was shortened by 5 bases and J by 8 bases, with 18 bases between the two germline ends. CDR3 coding DNA: TGTGCCAGCAGCTTTATTGGACAGAATGTGGAAAAACTGTTTTTT. Amino acid sequence: CASSFIGQNVEKLFF.

The chain joins TRBV7-2 to TRBJ2-7; TRBD2 agrees at 11 bases. The CDR3 is 13 amino acids. J lost 6 bases, V lost 4 bases, and 2 bases had no gene match. Looked up from germline, CDR1 is SGHTA and CDR2 is FQGNSA. The CDR3 protein is CASSSLAGGEQYF. CDR3 DNA: TGTGCCAGCAGCTCCCTAGCGGGAGGCGAGCAGTACTTC.

DNA of the CDR3: TGTGCCAGCAGCCGGGGACTAGCTTACAATGAGCAGTTCTTC. It specifies CASSRGLAYNEQFF. V is TRBV7-2 and J is TRBJ2-1, with 9 bases fitting TRBD2. The trim removed 5 bases at V and 4 bases at J, leaving 3 bases unmatched. Germline CDR1 reads SGHTA; CDR2 reads FQGNSA. There are 14 residues in the CDR3. The whole variable domain, remainder taken from reference TRBV7-2 and TRBJ2-1, is GAGVSQSPSNKVTEKGKDVELRCDPISGHTALYWYRQSLGQGLEFLIYFQGNSAPDKSGLPSDRFSAERTGGSVSTLTIQRTQQEDSAVYLCASSRGLAYNEQFFGPGTRLTVL.